Listed below are T cell receptor beta chains from one sample, sequenced in a study of T cell changes during pregnancy in multiple sclerosis. Clones were sequenced by immunoSEQ multiplex PCR, and TCRdb holds only the in-frame ones, with some missing. The sample contains tens of thousands of clones, about 88% of which appear only once. Sequences were derived from peripheral blood, sampled before pregnancy. The receptors shown here come from a female donor with multiple sclerosis, enrolled in a pregnancy study. Each CDR3 is given with its conserved first and last residue. Each record gives: D gene, J gene, clone size, CDR3 length, V gene, CDR3 protein, CDR3 DNA. D genes are given only for firm matches. Where a row states a size, it is once, few, many or the class of an expanded clone; other rows omit it.

d_gene: .
j_gene: TRBJ2-3
abundance: .
len: 16
v_gene: TRBV6-6
CDR3aa: CASSAGSASSTDTQYF
CDR3nt: TGTGCCAGCAGTGCCGGGAGCGCGTCTAGCACAGATACGCAGTATTTT

d_gene: TRBD2
j_gene: TRBJ2-1
abundance: .
len: 15
v_gene: TRBV7-2
CDR3aa: CASSLLAGGNNEQFF
CDR3nt: TGTGCCAGCAGCTTACTAGCGGGAGGAAACAATGAGCAGTTCTTC

d_gene: .
j_gene: TRBJ2-5
abundance: .
len: 15
v_gene: TRBV19
CDR3aa: CASSIRQPRGETQYF
CDR3nt: TGTGCCAGTAGTATAAGACAGCCCCGTGGAGAGACCCAGTACTTC

d_gene: TRBD1
j_gene: TRBJ2-2
abundance: .
len: 16
v_gene: TRBV9
CDR3aa: CASSSTGAWDTGELFF
CDR3nt: TGTGCCAGCAGCTCCACAGGGGCTTGGGACACCGGGGAGCTGTTTTTT

d_gene: .
j_gene: TRBJ2-6
abundance: .
len: 12
v_gene: TRBV5-1
CDR3aa: CATSSGANVLTF
CDR3nt: TGCGCCACGTCCTCTGGGGCCAACGTCCTGACTTTC

d_gene: .
j_gene: TRBJ2-1
abundance: .
len: 13
v_gene: TRBV19
CDR3aa: CASSAARNHEQFF
CDR3nt: TGTGCCAGTAGTGCAGCGAGGAACCATGAGCAGTTCTTC

d_gene: .
j_gene: TRBJ2-7
abundance: .
len: 19
v_gene: TRBV19
CDR3aa: CASSSYWGPTGSRSYEQYF
CDR3nt: TGTGCCAGTAGTAGCTACTGGGGACCAACAGGGTCAAGATCCTACGAGCAGTACTTC

d_gene: TRBD1
j_gene: TRBJ1-3
abundance: .
len: 14
v_gene: TRBV19
CDR3aa: CASRTGEAGNTIYF
CDR3nt: TGTGCCAGTAGGACAGGGGAGGCTGGAAACACCATATATTTT

d_gene: .
j_gene: TRBJ1-4
abundance: .
len: 15
v_gene: TRBV5-1
CDR3aa: CASSLHGETNEKLFF
CDR3nt: TGCGCCAGCAGCTTGCATGGGGAGACTAATGAAAAACTGTTTTTT

d_gene: .
j_gene: TRBJ2-2
abundance: many
len: 17
v_gene: TRBV11-2
CDR3aa: CASSLGMGRVNTGELFF
CDR3nt: TGTGCCAGCAGCTTAGGGATGGGCAGAGTGAACACCGGGGAGCTGTTTTTT

d_gene: .
j_gene: TRBJ1-2
abundance: .
len: 11
v_gene: TRBV6-4
CDR3aa: CASSGTDGYTF
CDR3nt: TGTGCCAGCAGTGGTACAGATGGCTACACCTTC

d_gene: .
j_gene: TRBJ1-1
abundance: .
len: 13
v_gene: TRBV5-1
CDR3aa: CASSLTENTEAFF
CDR3nt: TGCGCCAGCAGCTTAACAGAGAACACTGAAGCTTTCTTT

d_gene: .
j_gene: TRBJ2-5
abundance: .
len: 18
v_gene: TRBV4-1
CDR3aa: CASSQADLDSTAPETQYF
CDR3nt: TGCGCCAGCAGCCAAGCAGACCTGGACAGCACAGCCCCGGAGACCCAGTACTTC

d_gene: .
j_gene: TRBJ1-1
abundance: once
len: 13
v_gene: TRBV7-9
CDR3aa: CASSSTAVSEAFF
CDR3nt: TGTGCCAGCAGCTCCACAGCCGTATCTGAAGCTTTCTTT

d_gene: TRBD1
j_gene: TRBJ2-4
abundance: .
len: 13
v_gene: TRBV5-1
CDR3aa: CASSLGQGGIQYF
CDR3nt: TGCGCCAGCAGCTTGGGACAGGGGGGTATTCAGTACTTC

d_gene: .
j_gene: TRBJ2-5
abundance: .
len: 15
v_gene: TRBV29-1
CDR3aa: CSVDLSRGARETQYF
CDR3nt: TGCAGCGTTGACCTTTCCCGGGGGGCCCGGGAGACCCAGTACTTC

d_gene: .
j_gene: TRBJ1-6
abundance: once
len: 15
v_gene: TRBV10-3
CDR3aa: CAISLGEGLNSPLHF
CDR3nt: TGTGCCATCAGCTTAGGGGAGGGCCTTAATTCACCCCTCCACTTT

d_gene: TRBD1
j_gene: TRBJ1-5
abundance: .
len: 15
v_gene: TRBV4-2
CDR3aa: CASSQEDRGTQPQHF
CDR3nt: TGTGCCAGCAGCCAAGAAGACAGGGGAACTCAGCCCCAGCATTTT

d_gene: .
j_gene: TRBJ1-5
abundance: .
len: 14
v_gene: TRBV28
CDR3aa: CASSFVASGQPQHF
CDR3nt: TGTGCCAGCAGTTTCGTGGCAAGCGGCCAGCCCCAGCATTTT

d_gene: .
j_gene: TRBJ1-3
abundance: .
len: 15
v_gene: TRBV30
CDR3aa: CAWSVGASSGNTIYF
CDR3nt: TGTGCCTGGAGTGTAGGGGCAAGCTCTGGAAACACCATATATTTT

d_gene: TRBD2
j_gene: TRBJ2-1
abundance: once
len: 15
v_gene: TRBV6-5
CDR3aa: CASRRGTSGINEQFF
CDR3nt: TGTGCCAGCAGAAGAGGGACTAGTGGGATAAATGAGCAGTTCTTC

d_gene: .
j_gene: TRBJ2-5
abundance: .
len: 13
v_gene: TRBV9
CDR3aa: CASSVGSLGTQYF
CDR3nt: TGTGCCAGCAGCGTCGGCAGCCTAGGGACCCAGTACTTC

d_gene: TRBD2
j_gene: TRBJ2-7
abundance: .
len: 15
v_gene: TRBV6-5
CDR3aa: CASSYGGVGSYEQYF
CDR3nt: TGTGCCAGCAGTTACGGGGGGGTAGGCTCCTACGAGCAGTACTTC

d_gene: .
j_gene: TRBJ1-2
abundance: .
len: 14
v_gene: TRBV5-4
CDR3aa: CASSLAGSRYGYTF
CDR3nt: TGTGCCAGCAGCCTCGCCGGGTCGCGGTATGGCTACACCTTC

d_gene: TRBD1
j_gene: TRBJ1-5
abundance: .
len: 16
v_gene: TRBV6-6
CDR3aa: CASSPTGAYSNQPQHF
CDR3nt: TGTGCCAGCAGTCCGACAGGGGCGTATAGCAATCAGCCCCAGCATTTT

d_gene: .
j_gene: TRBJ1-1
abundance: .
len: 14
v_gene: TRBV28
CDR3aa: CASSLSLTNTEAFF
CDR3nt: TGTGCCAGCAGTTTAAGCTTGACAAACACTGAAGCTTTCTTT

d_gene: TRBD1
j_gene: TRBJ1-6
abundance: few
len: 13
v_gene: TRBV30
CDR3aa: CAWSGQGDSPLHF
CDR3nt: TGTGCCTGGAGTGGGCAGGGGGATTCACCCCTCCACTTT

d_gene: .
j_gene: TRBJ1-4
abundance: .
len: 12
v_gene: TRBV28
CDR3aa: CASNGGNEKLFF
CDR3nt: TGTGCCAGCAACGGTGGTAATGAAAAACTGTTTTTT

d_gene: .
j_gene: TRBJ1-1
abundance: few
len: 15
v_gene: TRBV13
CDR3aa: CASSYWQGQNTEAFF
CDR3nt: TGTGCCAGCAGCTACTGGCAGGGGCAAAACACTGAAGCTTTCTTT

d_gene: TRBD1
j_gene: TRBJ2-5
abundance: .
len: 13
v_gene: TRBV7-9
CDR3aa: CASSSRTGITQYF
CDR3nt: TGTGCCAGCAGCTCGCGGACAGGTATTACGCAGTACTTC

d_gene: .
j_gene: TRBJ1-2
abundance: .
len: 14
v_gene: TRBV5-8
CDR3aa: CASSRGQINYGYTF
CDR3nt: TGTGCCAGCAGCCGTGGACAGATTAACTATGGCTACACCTTC

d_gene: .
j_gene: TRBJ1-1
abundance: .
len: 17
v_gene: TRBV4-3
CDR3aa: CASSQDLKTGMTTEAFF
CDR3nt: TGCGCCAGCAGCCAAGATCTAAAAACAGGGATGACGACAGAAGCTTTCTTT

d_gene: .
j_gene: TRBJ2-5
abundance: .
len: 13
v_gene: TRBV5-1
CDR3aa: CASKRDTQETQYF
CDR3nt: TGCGCCAGCAAACGGGACACCCAAGAGACCCAGTACTTC

d_gene: .
j_gene: TRBJ1-5
abundance: .
len: 14
v_gene: TRBV18
CDR3aa: CASSPKGSNQPQHF
CDR3nt: TGTGCCAGCTCGCCTAAGGGGAGCAATCAGCCCCAGCATTTT

d_gene: TRBD1
j_gene: TRBJ1-2
abundance: .
len: 14
v_gene: TRBV29-1
CDR3aa: CSVEDKQGIYGYTF
CDR3nt: TGCAGCGTTGAAGACAAACAGGGGATCTATGGCTACACCTTC

d_gene: TRBD1
j_gene: TRBJ1-6
abundance: .
len: 15
v_gene: TRBV6-6
CDR3aa: CASSYPGQANSPLHF
CDR3nt: TGTGCCAGCAGTTACCCGGGACAGGCTAATTCACCCCTCCACTTT

d_gene: .
j_gene: TRBJ2-5
abundance: .
len: 12
v_gene: TRBV29-1
CDR3aa: CSAGTNQETQYF
CDR3nt: TGCAGCGCCGGTACTAACCAAGAGACCCAGTACTTC

d_gene: TRBD2
j_gene: TRBJ2-5
abundance: .
len: 15
v_gene: TRBV30
CDR3aa: CAWNLFSSGLETQYF
CDR3nt: TGTGCCTGGAACCTTTTTTCTAGCGGACTAGAGACCCAGTACTTC

d_gene: TRBD1
j_gene: TRBJ1-2
abundance: .
len: 15
v_gene: TRBV6-1
CDR3aa: CASSETGQSHYGYTF
CDR3nt: TGTGCCAGCAGTGAGACGGGACAGTCGCACTATGGCTACACCTTC

d_gene: .
j_gene: TRBJ2-7
abundance: .
len: 19
v_gene: TRBV18
CDR3aa: CASSPRSLNPSWYSYEQYF
CDR3nt: TGTGCCAGCTCACCACGTAGTCTAAACCCCTCGTGGTACTCCTACGAGCAGTACTTC